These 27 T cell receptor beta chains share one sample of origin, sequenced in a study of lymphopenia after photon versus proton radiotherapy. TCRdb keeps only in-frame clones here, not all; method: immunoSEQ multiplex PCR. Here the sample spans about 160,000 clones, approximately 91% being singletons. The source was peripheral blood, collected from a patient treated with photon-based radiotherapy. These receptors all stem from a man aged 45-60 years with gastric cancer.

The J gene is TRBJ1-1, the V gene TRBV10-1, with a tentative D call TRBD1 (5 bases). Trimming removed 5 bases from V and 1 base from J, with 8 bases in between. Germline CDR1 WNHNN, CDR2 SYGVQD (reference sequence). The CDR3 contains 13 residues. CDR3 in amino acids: CASSSTGNTEAFF. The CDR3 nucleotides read TGCGCCAGCAGTTCAACAGGGAACACTGAAGCTTTCTTT.

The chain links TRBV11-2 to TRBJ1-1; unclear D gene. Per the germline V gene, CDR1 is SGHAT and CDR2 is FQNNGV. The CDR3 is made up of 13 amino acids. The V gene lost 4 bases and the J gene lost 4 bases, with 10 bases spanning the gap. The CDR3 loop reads CASSYDPRTEAFF. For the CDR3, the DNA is TGTGCCAGCAGCTACGACCCCCGCACTGAAGCTTTCTTT.

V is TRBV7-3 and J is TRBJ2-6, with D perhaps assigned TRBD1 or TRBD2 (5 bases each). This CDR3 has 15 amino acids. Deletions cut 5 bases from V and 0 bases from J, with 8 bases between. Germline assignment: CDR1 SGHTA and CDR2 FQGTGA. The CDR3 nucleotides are TGTGCCAGCAGCCCGAGGGGCTCTGGGGCCAACGTCCTGACTTTC. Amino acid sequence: CASSPRGSGANVLTF.

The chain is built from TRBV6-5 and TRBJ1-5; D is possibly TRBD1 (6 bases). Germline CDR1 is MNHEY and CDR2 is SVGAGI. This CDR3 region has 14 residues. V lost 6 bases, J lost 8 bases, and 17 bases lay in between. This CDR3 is CASSSDRPMEPQHF. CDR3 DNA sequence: TGTGCCAGCAGCTCCGACAGGCCGATGGAGCCCCAGCATTTT.

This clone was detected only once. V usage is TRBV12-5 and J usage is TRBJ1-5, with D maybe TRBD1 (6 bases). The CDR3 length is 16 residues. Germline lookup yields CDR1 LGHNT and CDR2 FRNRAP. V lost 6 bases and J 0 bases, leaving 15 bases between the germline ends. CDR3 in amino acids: CASGTIPGHSNQPQHF. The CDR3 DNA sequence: TGTGCTAGTGGAACGATACCGGGACATAGCAATCAGCCCCAGCATTTT.

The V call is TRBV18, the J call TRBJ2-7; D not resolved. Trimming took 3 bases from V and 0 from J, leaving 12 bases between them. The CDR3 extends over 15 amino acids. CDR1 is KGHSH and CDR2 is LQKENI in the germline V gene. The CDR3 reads CASSPQEGFSYEQYF. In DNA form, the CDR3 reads TGTGCCAGCTCACCGCAGGAAGGTTTCTCCTACGAGCAGTACTTC. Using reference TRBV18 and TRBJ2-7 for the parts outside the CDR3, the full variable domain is NAGVMQNPRHLVRRRGQEARLRCSPMKGHSHVYWYRQLPEEGLKFMVYLQKENIIDESGMPKERFSAEFPKEGPSILRIQQVVRGDSAAYFCASSPQEGFSYEQYFGPGTRLTVT.

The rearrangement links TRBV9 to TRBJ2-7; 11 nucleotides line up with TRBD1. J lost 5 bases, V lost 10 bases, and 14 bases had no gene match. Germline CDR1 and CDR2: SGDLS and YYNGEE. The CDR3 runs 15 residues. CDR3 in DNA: TGTGCCGGAAAAGGAAACGGACAGGGGGCTGACGAGCAGTACTTC. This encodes CAGKGNGQGADEQYF. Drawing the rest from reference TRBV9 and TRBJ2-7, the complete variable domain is DSGVTQTPKHLITATGQRVTLRCSPRSGDLSVYWYQQSLDQGLQFLIQYYNGEERAKGNILERFSAQQFPDLHSELNLSSLELGDSALYFCAGKGNGQGADEQYFGPGTRLTVT.

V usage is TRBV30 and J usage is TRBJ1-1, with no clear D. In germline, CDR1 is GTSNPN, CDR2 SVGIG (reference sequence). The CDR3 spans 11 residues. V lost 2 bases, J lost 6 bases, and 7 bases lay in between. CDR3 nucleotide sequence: TGTGCCTGGAGTCCCCAGGCTGAAGCTTTCTTT. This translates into CAWSPQAEAFF.

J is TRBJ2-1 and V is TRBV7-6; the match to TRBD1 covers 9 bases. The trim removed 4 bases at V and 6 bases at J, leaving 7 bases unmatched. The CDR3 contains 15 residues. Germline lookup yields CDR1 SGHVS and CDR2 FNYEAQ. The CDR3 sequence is CASSSGQGPLNEQFF. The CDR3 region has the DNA TGTGCCAGCAGCTCGGGACAGGGCCCTCTCAATGAGCAGTTCTTC.

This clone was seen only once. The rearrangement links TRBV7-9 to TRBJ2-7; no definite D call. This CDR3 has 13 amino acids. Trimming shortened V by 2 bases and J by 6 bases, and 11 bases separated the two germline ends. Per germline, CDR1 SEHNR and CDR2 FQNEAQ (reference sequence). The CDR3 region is CASSLRLESEQYF. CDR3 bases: TGTGCCAGCAGCTTAAGACTGGAGAGCGAGCAGTACTTC.

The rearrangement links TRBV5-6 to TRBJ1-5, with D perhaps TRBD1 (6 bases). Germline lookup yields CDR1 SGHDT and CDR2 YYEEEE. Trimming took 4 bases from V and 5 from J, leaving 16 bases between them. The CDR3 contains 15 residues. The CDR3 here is CASSRDQDSYQPQHF. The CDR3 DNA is TGTGCCAGCAGCCGCGATCAGGACAGTTATCAGCCCCAGCATTTT. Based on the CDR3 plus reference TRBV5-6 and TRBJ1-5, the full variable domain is DAGVTQSPTHLIKTRGQQVTLRCSPKSGHDTVSWYQQALGQGPQFIFQYYEEEERQRGNFPDRFSGHQFPNYSSELNVNALLLGDSALYLCASSRDQDSYQPQHFGDGTRLSIL.

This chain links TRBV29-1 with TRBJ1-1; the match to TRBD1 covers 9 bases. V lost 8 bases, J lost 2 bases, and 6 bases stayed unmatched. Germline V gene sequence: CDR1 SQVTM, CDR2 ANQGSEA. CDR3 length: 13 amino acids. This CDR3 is CSSLQGANTEAFF. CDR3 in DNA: TGCAGCTCACTACAGGGGGCAAACACTGAAGCTTTCTTT.

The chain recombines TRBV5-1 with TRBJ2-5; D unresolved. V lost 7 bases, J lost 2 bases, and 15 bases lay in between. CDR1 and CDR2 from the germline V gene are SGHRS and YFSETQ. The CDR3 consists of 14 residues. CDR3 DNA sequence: TGCGCCAGCTCCCGGGCAGGCCCTCAAGAGACCCAGTACTTC. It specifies CASSRAGPQETQYF.

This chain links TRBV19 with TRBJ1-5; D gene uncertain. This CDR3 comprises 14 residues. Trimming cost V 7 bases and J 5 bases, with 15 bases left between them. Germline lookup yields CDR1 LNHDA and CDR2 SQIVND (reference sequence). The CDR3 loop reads CASTRTGGDQPQHF. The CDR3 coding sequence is TGTGCCAGTACCAGGACGGGAGGAGATCAGCCCCAGCATTTT.

CDR3 loop: CASSFFLTSGTYNEQFF. CDR3 DNA sequence: TGCGCCAGCAGCTTTTTTTTGACTAGCGGAACCTACAATGAGCAGTTCTTC. J is TRBJ2-1 and V is TRBV5-1; 9 nucleotides align to TRBD2. Germline CDR1 is SGHRS and CDR2 is YFSETQ. This CDR3 has 17 residues. Losses at the gene ends were 2 bases for V and 2 bases for J; bases not matched to a gene: 8.

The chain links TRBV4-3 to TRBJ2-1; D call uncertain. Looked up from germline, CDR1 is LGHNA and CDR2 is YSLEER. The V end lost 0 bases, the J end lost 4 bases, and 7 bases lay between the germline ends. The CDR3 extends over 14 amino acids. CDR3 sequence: CASSQDPEYNEQFF. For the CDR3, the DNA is TGCGCCAGCAGCCAAGATCCCGAATACAATGAGCAGTTCTTC.

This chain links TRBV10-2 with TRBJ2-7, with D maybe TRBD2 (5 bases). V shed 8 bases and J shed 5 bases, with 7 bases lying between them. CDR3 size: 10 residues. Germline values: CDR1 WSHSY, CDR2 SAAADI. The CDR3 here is CASSSHEQYF. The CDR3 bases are TGCGCCAGCTCTAGCCACGAGCAGTACTTC.

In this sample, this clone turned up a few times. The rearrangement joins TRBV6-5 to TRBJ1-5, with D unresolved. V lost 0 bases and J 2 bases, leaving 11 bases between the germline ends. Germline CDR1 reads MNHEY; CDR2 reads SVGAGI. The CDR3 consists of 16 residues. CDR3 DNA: TGTGCCAGCAGTTACTCGCCCGTAGCGGGCAATCAGCCCCAGCATTTT. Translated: CASSYSPVAGNQPQHF.

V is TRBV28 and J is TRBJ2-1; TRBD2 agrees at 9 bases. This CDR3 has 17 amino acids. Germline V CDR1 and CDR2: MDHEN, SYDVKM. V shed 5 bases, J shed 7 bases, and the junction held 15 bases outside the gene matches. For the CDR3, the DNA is TGTGCCAGCAGTCCCCCGGGGTTGCGGGAGGGATCAAATGAGCAGTTCTTC. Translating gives CASSPPGLREGSNEQFF.

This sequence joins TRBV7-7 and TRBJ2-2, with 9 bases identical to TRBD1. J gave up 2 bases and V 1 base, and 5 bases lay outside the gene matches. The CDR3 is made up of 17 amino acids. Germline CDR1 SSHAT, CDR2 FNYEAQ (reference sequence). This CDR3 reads CASSLGAGQGNTGELFF. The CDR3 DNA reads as TGTGCCAGCAGCTTAGGGGCGGGACAGGGCAACACCGGGGAGCTGTTTTTT.

In DNA, the CDR3 is TGTGCCAGCCCCACAGCGGTCGGGGAGCTGTTTTTT. Residues: CASPTAVGELFF. This chain joins TRBV18 and TRBJ2-2, with D possibly matching TRBD2 (5 bases). Per the germline V gene, CDR1 is KGHSH and CDR2 is LQKENI. This CDR3 is 12 amino acids long. The V end lost 8 bases, the J end lost 7 bases, and 11 bases lay between the germline ends.

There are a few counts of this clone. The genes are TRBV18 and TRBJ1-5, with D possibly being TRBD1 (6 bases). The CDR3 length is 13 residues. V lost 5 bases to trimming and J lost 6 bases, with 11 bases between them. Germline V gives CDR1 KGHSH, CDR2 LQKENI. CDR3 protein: CASSSQGLQPQHF. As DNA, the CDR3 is TGTGCCAGCTCATCTCAGGGGCTTCAGCCCCAGCATTTT.

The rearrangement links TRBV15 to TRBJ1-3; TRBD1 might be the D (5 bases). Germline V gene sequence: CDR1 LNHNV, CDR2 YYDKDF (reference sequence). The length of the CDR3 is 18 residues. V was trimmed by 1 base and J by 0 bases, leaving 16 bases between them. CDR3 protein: CATSRALVGVSSGNTIYF. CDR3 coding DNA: TGTGCCACCAGCAGAGCACTCGTGGGGGTATCCTCTGGAAACACCATATATTTT.

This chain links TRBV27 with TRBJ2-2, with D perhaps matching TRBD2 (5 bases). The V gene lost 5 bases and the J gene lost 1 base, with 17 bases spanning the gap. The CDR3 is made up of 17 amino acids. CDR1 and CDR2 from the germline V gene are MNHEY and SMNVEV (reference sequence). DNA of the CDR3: TGTGCCAGCAGTCCGCCCAAACTAGGGAAGAACACCGGGGAGCTGTTTTTT. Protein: CASSPPKLGKNTGELFF.

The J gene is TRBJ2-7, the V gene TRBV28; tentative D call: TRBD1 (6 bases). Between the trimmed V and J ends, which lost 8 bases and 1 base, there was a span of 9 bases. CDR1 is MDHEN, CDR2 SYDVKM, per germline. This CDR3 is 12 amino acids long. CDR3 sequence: CASRDKSYEQYF. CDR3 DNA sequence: TGTGCCAGCCGGGACAAGTCCTACGAGCAGTACTTC.

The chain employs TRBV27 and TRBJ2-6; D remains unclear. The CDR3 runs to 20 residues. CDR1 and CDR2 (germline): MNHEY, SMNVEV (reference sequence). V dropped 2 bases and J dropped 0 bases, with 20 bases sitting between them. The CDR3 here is CASSLRPPGTPSSGANVLTF. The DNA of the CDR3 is TGTGCCAGCAGTTTAAGGCCCCCCGGAACACCCAGCTCTGGGGCCAACGTCCTGACTTTC.

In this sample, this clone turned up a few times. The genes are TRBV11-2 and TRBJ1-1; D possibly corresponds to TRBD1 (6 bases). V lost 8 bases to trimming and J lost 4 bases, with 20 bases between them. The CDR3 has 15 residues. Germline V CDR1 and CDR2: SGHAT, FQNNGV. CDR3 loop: CASDRDIPTGTEAFF. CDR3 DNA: TGTGCCAGCGATCGGGACATCCCGACGGGCACTGAAGCTTTCTTT.